This T cell receptor (beta chain) was found in a study of patients and donors after allogeneic stem cell transplantation. The CDR3 is 16 amino acids. The germline V gene encodes CDR1 KGHSH and CDR2 LQKENI. The V end lost 8 bases, the J end lost 4 bases, and 21 bases lay between the germline ends. TCRdb re-analysed the RT-PCR reads in MiXCR, keeping a single row per CDR3 protein. The profile covers hundreds of thousands of distinct CDR3 sequences, with approximately 16% appearing a single time and just over 7% taken by the ten largest. The sequencing input was blood, either unsorted or a sorted T cell fraction (not recorded which). This receptor was identified in a human donor who was either an allogeneic HSCT recipient or a stem cell or donor lymphocyte infusion donor (not recorded which). It is not recorded whose cells these are; they may come from a transplant donor. The genes are TRBV18 and TRBJ2-1; D call uncertain. The CDR3: CASVPRATTFYNEQFF. For the CDR3, the DNA is TGTGCCAGCGTACCCCGGGCAACCACTTTTTACAATGAGCAGTTCTTC.